Below, 32 T cell receptor beta chains from the same sample are listed, as sequenced in a study of T cell clones after liver transplantation. Using immunoSEQ multiplex PCR, the repertoire was profiled, and TCRdb retains in-frame clones only, with some absent. The table records 51,000 or so clones, 70% to 90% of them present only once. Material: CD8+ T cells from blood, obtained 12 months after liver transplant. These receptors all stem from a human patient who received a liver transplant. Some of the T cells might come from the graft donor.

The chain employs TRBV5-6 and TRBJ2-7, with 13 bases fitting TRBD2. The CDR3 is made up of 15 amino acids. Per the germline V gene, CDR1 is SGHDT and CDR2 is YYEEEE. V lost 0 bases and J lost 4; bases outside the gene matches: 1. This CDR3 is CASSLVLAGGYEQYF. DNA of the CDR3: TGTGCCAGCAGCTTGGTACTAGCGGGAGGGTACGAGCAGTACTTC.

V gene TRBV7-9 combines with J gene TRBJ2-1, with a weak D call TRBD2 (6 bases). The CDR3 runs to 15 residues. V lost 5 bases and J 9 bases, leaving 20 bases between the germline ends. Germline V gives CDR1 SEHNR, CDR2 FQNEAQ (reference sequence). This CDR3 is CASSPRGDVDGEQFF. CDR3 bases: TGTGCCAGCAGCCCTCGCGGGGATGTGGACGGTGAGCAGTTCTTC.

The chain is built from TRBV7-6 and TRBJ2-1; no definite D call. From germline, CDR1 is SGHVS and CDR2 FNYEAQ. The V end lost 5 bases, the J end lost 5 bases, and 13 bases lay between the germline ends. The CDR3 has 14 amino acids. The CDR3 region has the DNA TGTGCCAGCAGCCCTGGTAGGGCGGACAATGAGCAGTTCTTC. This codes for CASSPGRADNEQFF. Full variable domain (missing parts from reference TRBV7-6 and TRBJ2-1): GAGVSQSPRYKVTKRGQDVALRCDPISGHVSLYWYRQALGQGPEFLTYFNYEAQQDKSGLPNDRFSAERPEGSISTLTIQRTEQRDSAMYRCASSPGRADNEQFFGPGTRLTVL.

The chain employs TRBV7-9 and TRBJ2-7; tentatively, D is TRBD2 (6 bases). V dropped 1 base and J dropped 6 bases, with 13 bases sitting between them. The CDR3 runs 14 residues. Germline CDR1 is SEHNR and CDR2 is FQNEAQ (reference sequence). CDR3 in amino acids: CASSLGGTPVEQYF. In nucleotides, the CDR3 is TGTGCCAGCAGCTTAGGCGGGACCCCTGTCGAGCAGTACTTC.

CDR3 loop: CASSSSTSGHNEQFF. Here the CDR3 DNA reads TGTGCCAGCAGCTCGTCGACTAGCGGCCACAATGAGCAGTTCTTC. The chain employs TRBV7-9 and TRBJ2-1, with 9 nucleotides matching TRBD2. This CDR3 is 15 amino acids long. Germline loops: CDR1 SEHNR, CDR2 FQNEAQ (reference sequence). J gave up 5 bases and V 4 bases, and 6 bases lay outside the gene matches.

V is TRBV19 and J is TRBJ1-1, with TRBD1 identical over 7 bases. V dropped 1 base and J dropped 10; count of bases not matched to a gene: 12. CDR3 length equals 15 residues. Germline values: CDR1 LNHDA, CDR2 SQIVND (reference sequence). The CDR3 DNA reads TGTGCCAGTAGTATAGGACCTTGGACAGGACCTACAGCTTTCTTT. Translated, it gives CASSIGPWTGPTAFF.

This chain uses TRBV5-1 with TRBJ2-7, with TRBD1 matching over 7 bases. Trimming removed 7 bases from V and 3 bases from J; junction bases left unmatched: 7. Germline values: CDR1 SGHRS, CDR2 YFSETQ. This CDR3 comprises 13 residues. CDR3 bases: TGCGCCAGCGGACACGGGACAGACTACGAGCAGTACTTC. As protein: CASGHGTDYEQYF.

This clone was seen a few times. The chain has TRBV28 and TRBJ1-2; weak D call: TRBD1 (6 bases). Germline loops: CDR1 MDHEN, CDR2 SYDVKM. V gave up 5 bases and J gave up 3 bases, with 16 bases separating them. The CDR3 consists of 15 residues. The DNA for the CDR3 is TGTGCCAGCAGTCCCAGGGGAGCCCGCTACTATGGCTACACCTTC. Encoded protein: CASSPRGARYYGYTF.

V and J are TRBV2 and TRBJ1-1; tentative D call: TRBD1 (6 bases). V lost 8 bases and J 4 bases, leaving 11 bases between the germline ends. The CDR3 totals 12 residues. Germline CDR1 is SNHLY and CDR2 is FYNNEI. This chain's CDR3 is CASFQGSTEAFF. CDR3 DNA sequence: TGTGCCAGCTTTCAGGGGAGCACTGAAGCTTTCTTT.

The V call is TRBV7-9, the J call TRBJ2-1, with 7 bases identical to TRBD2. CDR3 length: 19 residues. The germline V gene has CDR1 SEHNR and CDR2 FQNEAQ (reference sequence). Trimming removed 4 bases from V and 0 bases from J; junction bases left unmatched: 15. The DNA of the CDR3 is TGTGCCAGCAGCTCGGCCCGGTTAGCGGGCCCCAGCTCCTACAATGAGCAGTTCTTC. Translated, it gives CASSSARLAGPSSYNEQFF.

The chain uses TRBV7-9 and TRBJ2-1; D gene uncertain. Germline V gene sequence: CDR1 SEHNR, CDR2 FQNEAQ (reference sequence). Trimming cost V 2 bases and J 8 bases, with 13 bases left between them. The CDR3 contains 14 residues. The CDR3 nucleotides are TGTGCCAGCAGCTTATCGACATGGATGGATGAGCAGTTCTTC. This codes for CASSLSTWMDEQFF.

This chain links TRBV27 with TRBJ1-1, with a weak D call TRBD1 (6 bases). Trimming removed 2 bases at V and 1 base at J, with 20 bases between. CDR1 and CDR2 (germline): MNHEY, SMNVEV (reference sequence). This CDR3 region has 18 residues. The CDR3, as DNA: TGTGCCAGCAGTTTAGGTCCTGGGGCAGGGGAAGGGAACACTGAAGCTTTCTTT. It translates to CASSLGPGAGEGNTEAFF.

The gene calls are TRBV10-1 and TRBJ2-5; D is ambiguous. This CDR3 spans 18 amino acids. CDR1 is WNHNN and CDR2 is SYGVQD in the germline V gene (reference sequence). With 8 bases removed from V and 2 bases from J, the gap between germline ends came to 27 bases. CDR3 sequence (DNA): TGCGCCAGCTTCTGTCCTTCTCCAGGACGGTCGAAACAAGAGACCCAGTACTTC. Encoded protein: CASFCPSPGRSKQETQYF.

This clone was seen once. V is TRBV15 and J is TRBJ2-3; 12 nucleotides match TRBD2. CDR1 and CDR2 from the germline V gene are LNHNV and YYDKDF (reference sequence). V dropped 1 base and J dropped 4; count of bases not matched to a gene: 3. The CDR3 loop spans 16 amino acids. The CDR3 sequence is CATSRASGRAADTQYF. CDR3 sequence (DNA): TGTGCCACCAGCAGAGCTAGCGGGAGGGCGGCAGATACGCAGTATTTT.

This chain links TRBV28 with TRBJ1-5; D is unclear. The length of the CDR3 is 17 residues. Per germline, CDR1 MDHEN and CDR2 SYDVKM. Deletions cut 5 bases from V and 0 bases from J, with 17 bases between. CDR3 sequence (DNA): TGTGCCAGCAGTCCCCGAGGAGGGTTATATAGCAATCAGCCCCAGCATTTT. Translated, it gives CASSPRGGLYSNQPQHF. The variable domain in full, with the rest retrieved from reference TRBV28 and TRBJ1-5, is DVKVTQSSRYLVKRTGEKVFLECVQDMDHENMFWYRQDPGLGLRLIYFSYDVKMKEKGDIPEGYSVSREKKERFSLILESASTNQTSMYLCASSPRGGLYSNQPQHFGDGTRLSIL.

The chain links TRBV4-1 to TRBJ2-2; 10 positions agree with TRBD1. V lost 4 bases to trimming and J lost 6 bases; unmatched junction nucleotides: 5. This CDR3 contains 15 residues. Looked up from germline, CDR1 is MGHRA and CDR2 is YSYEKL. In DNA, the CDR3 is TGCGCCAGCAGCCTCCTGACAGGGGGCTCCGGGGAGCTGTTTTTT. It translates to CASSLLTGGSGELFF.

The CDR3 protein is CSVDQGLANEQYF. CDR3 in DNA: TGCAGCGTTGATCAGGGTCTAGCCAACGAGCAGTACTTC. The chain carries TRBV29-1 and TRBJ2-7, with D possibly being TRBD1 or TRBD2 (5 bases each). Between the trimmed V and J ends, which lost 3 bases and 5 bases, there was a span of 14 bases. CDR1 is SQVTM, CDR2 ANQGSEA, per germline. The CDR3 consists of 13 residues.

J is TRBJ2-7 and V is TRBV19; 10 positions match TRBD2. CDR3 length: 15 residues. Losses at the gene ends were 1 base for V and 3 bases for J; bases not matched to a gene: 3. Germline CDR1 LNHDA, CDR2 SQIVND (reference sequence). The CDR3, as DNA: TGTGCCAGTAGTATAGTGCTAGCGGGGGACTACGAGCAGTACTTC. Translation gives CASSIVLAGDYEQYF.

The chain employs TRBV15 and TRBJ2-2; 11 nucleotides agree with TRBD2. Germline lookup yields CDR1 LNHNV and CDR2 YYDKDF (reference sequence). The CDR3 length is 16 residues. The V segment lost 6 bases and the J segment 7 bases; nucleotides outside the gene matches: 10. The CDR3 coding sequence is TGTGCCACCAGGGGCGGGGCAGGACTAGCGGGCGGGGAGCTGTTTTTT. Translating gives CATRGGAGLAGGELFF.

This clone was recorded a few times. The chain links TRBV11-2 to TRBJ1-2, with TRBD1 as a possible D gene (5 bases). This CDR3 is built from 14 residues. Germline CDR1 and CDR2: SGHAT and FQNNGV. V lost 1 base and J 6 bases, leaving 12 bases between the germline ends. CDR3 coding DNA: TGTGCCAGCAGCTTAGGTGAAGGGGCGAATGGCTACACCTTC. This translates into CASSLGEGANGYTF.

This sequence joins TRBV5-1 and TRBJ2-3, with TRBD2 matching over 9 bases. Germline assignment: CDR1 SGHRS and CDR2 YFSETQ. Losses at the gene ends were 3 bases for V and 3 bases for J; bases not matched to a gene: 8. The CDR3 runs 16 residues. The CDR3 reads CASSSQAGGWTDTQYF. The DNA of the CDR3 is TGCGCCAGCAGCTCCCAAGCGGGAGGATGGACAGATACGCAGTATTTT.

The rearrangement links TRBV28 to TRBJ1-5; 7 bases match TRBD1. J gave up 7 bases and V 4 bases, and 4 bases lay outside the gene matches. CDR1 and CDR2 from the germline V gene are MDHEN and SYDVKM. The CDR3 length is 13 residues. Written as DNA, the CDR3 is TGTGCCAGCAGTTACAGGGGCGGCCAGCCCCAGCATTTT. This translates into CASSYRGGQPQHF.

The chain couples TRBV4-3 to TRBJ2-7; 11 bases fit TRBD2. V shed 4 bases, J shed 0 bases, and the junction held 2 bases outside the gene matches. Germline V gene data show CDR1 as LGHNA and CDR2 as YSLEER. This CDR3 contains 15 residues. CDR3: CASSLAGGASYEQYF. CDR3 in DNA: TGCGCCAGCAGCCTAGCGGGAGGGGCCTCCTACGAGCAGTACTTC.

The gene calls are TRBV28 and TRBJ1-5; D remains unclear. The CDR3 spans 14 residues. Per germline, CDR1 MDHEN and CDR2 SYDVKM. V lost 4 bases to trimming and J lost 2 bases, with 9 bases between them. The CDR3 nucleotides are TGTGCCAGCAGTTCATGGGGAGGCAATCAGCCCCAGCATTTT. The encoded protein is CASSSWGGNQPQHF.

V usage is TRBV6-4 and J usage is TRBJ2-7, with a tentative D call TRBD1 (5 bases). The CDR3 runs to 14 residues. V shed 3 bases and J shed 0 bases, with 9 bases lying between them. Germline-derived CDR1 and CDR2 are MRHNA and SNTAGT. CDR3 region: CASSETASSYEQYF. The CDR3 DNA sequence: TGTGCCAGCAGTGAGACAGCAAGCTCCTACGAGCAGTACTTC.

The rearrangement uses TRBV27 and TRBJ2-7, with D unclear. From germline, CDR1 is MNHEY and CDR2 SMNVEV (reference sequence). CDR3 length: 15 amino acids. Trimming cost V 3 bases and J 5 bases, with 17 bases left between them. CDR3 sequence: CASSFGPIPPHEQYF. CDR3 nucleotides: TGTGCCAGCAGTTTTGGTCCTATACCACCCCACGAGCAGTACTTC.

The J gene is TRBJ1-3, the V gene TRBV6-1; maybe TRBD1 (6 bases). The germline V and J ends were trimmed by 2 bases and 3 bases, with 8 bases remaining between them. CDR3 length: 14 residues. Germline CDR1 is MNHNS and CDR2 is SASEGT. CDR3 sequence (DNA): TGTGCCAGCAGTGAAAGGACAGTTGGAAACACCATATATTTT. Translating gives CASSERTVGNTIYF.

The genes are TRBV7-2 and TRBJ2-1, with D uncertain. The CDR3 extends over 15 amino acids. Germline CDR1 is SGHTA and CDR2 is FQGNSA. The ends were cut back, 3 bases at V and 4 bases at J, with 13 bases in the middle. CDR3 sequence reads: CASSFGPISYNEQFF. The CDR3 DNA reads TGTGCCAGCAGCTTTGGACCTATCTCGTACAATGAGCAGTTCTTC.

The chain combines TRBV4-1 with TRBJ1-5; weak D call: TRBD1 (6 bases). Germline assignment: CDR1 MGHRA and CDR2 YSYEKL. Trimming stripped 1 base from V and 6 bases from J, with 22 bases between. The CDR3 contains 18 residues. The CDR3 reads CASSQATGDGGLGQPQHF. The CDR3 DNA reads TGCGCCAGCAGCCAAGCGACTGGGGATGGGGGGCTTGGTCAGCCCCAGCATTTT.

The chain employs TRBV27 and TRBJ2-2; the D gene is possibly TRBD2 (7 bases). The length of the CDR3 is 14 residues. With 5 bases removed from V and 9 bases from J, the gap between germline ends came to 16 bases. Germline V gives CDR1 MNHEY, CDR2 SMNVEV (reference sequence). The chain's CDR3 is CASSRRGAGRELFF. DNA for the CDR3: TGTGCCAGCAGTCGCCGGGGGGCCGGCAGGGAGCTGTTTTTT.

This sequence joins TRBV5-1 and TRBJ2-2, with 7 bases that match TRBD1. V shed 3 bases and J 3 bases; nucleotides not matched to a gene: 5. The CDR3 is 15 amino acids. The germline V gene encodes CDR1 SGHRS and CDR2 YFSETQ. CDR3 sequence reads: CASSSRGQHTGELFF. For the CDR3, the DNA is TGCGCCAGCAGCTCCAGGGGACAGCACACCGGGGAGCTGTTTTTT. Based on the CDR3 plus reference TRBV5-1 and TRBJ2-2, the full variable domain is KAGVTQTPRYLIKTRGQQVTLSCSPISGHRSVSWYQQTPGQGLQFLFEYFSETQRNKGNFPGRFSGRQFSNSRSEMNVSTLELGDSALYLCASSSRGQHTGELFFGEGSRLTVL.

As to this clone: Germline and junction disagree at one end, which may indicate a read error. The chain employs TRBV20-1 and TRBJ2-7; D remains ambiguous. The CDR3 length is 11 residues. CDR1 is DFQATT and CDR2 is SNEGSKA in the germline V gene (reference sequence). The CDR3 nucleotides are TGCAGTGCCAGAGACGACTACGAGCAGTACTTC. Its protein is CSARDDYEQYF.